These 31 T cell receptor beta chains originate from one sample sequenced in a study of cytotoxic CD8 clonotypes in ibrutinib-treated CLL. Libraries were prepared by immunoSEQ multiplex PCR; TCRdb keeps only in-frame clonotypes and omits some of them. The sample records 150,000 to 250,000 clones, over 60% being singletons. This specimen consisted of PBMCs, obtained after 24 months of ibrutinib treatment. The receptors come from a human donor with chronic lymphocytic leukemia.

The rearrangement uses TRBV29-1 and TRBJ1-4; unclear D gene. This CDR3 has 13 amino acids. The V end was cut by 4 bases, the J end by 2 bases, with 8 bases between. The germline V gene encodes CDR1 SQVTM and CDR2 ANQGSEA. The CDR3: CSVVGSTNEKLFF. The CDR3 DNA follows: TGCAGCGTTGTAGGGTCTACTAATGAAAAACTGTTTTTT.

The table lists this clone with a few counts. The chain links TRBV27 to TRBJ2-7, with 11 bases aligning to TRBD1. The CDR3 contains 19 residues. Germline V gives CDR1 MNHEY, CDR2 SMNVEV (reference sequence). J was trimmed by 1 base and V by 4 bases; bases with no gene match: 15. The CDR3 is CASSSTRDRGRIGSYEQYF. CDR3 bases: TGTGCCAGCAGTTCCACCCGGGACAGGGGGAGAATCGGGTCCTACGAGCAGTACTTC.

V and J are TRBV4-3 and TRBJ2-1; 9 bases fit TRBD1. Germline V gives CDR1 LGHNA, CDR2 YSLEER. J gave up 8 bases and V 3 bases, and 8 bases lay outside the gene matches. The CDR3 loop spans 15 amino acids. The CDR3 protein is CASSQDRGRFYEQFF. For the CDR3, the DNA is TGCGCCAGCAGCCAGGACAGGGGTCGGTTCTATGAGCAGTTCTTC.

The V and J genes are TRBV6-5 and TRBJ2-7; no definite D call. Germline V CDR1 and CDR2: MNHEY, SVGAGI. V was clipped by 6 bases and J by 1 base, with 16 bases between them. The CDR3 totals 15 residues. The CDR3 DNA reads TGTGCCAGCAGATACAGTCGCTGGGAATCCTACGAGCAGTACTTC. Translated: CASRYSRWESYEQYF.

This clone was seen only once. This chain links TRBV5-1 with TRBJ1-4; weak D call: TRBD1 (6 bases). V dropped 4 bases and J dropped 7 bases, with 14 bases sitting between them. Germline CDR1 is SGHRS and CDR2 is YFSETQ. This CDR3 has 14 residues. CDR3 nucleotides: TGCGCCAGCAGCCGCCGGACAGTATCTGAAAAACTGTTTTTT. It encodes CASSRRTVSEKLFF.

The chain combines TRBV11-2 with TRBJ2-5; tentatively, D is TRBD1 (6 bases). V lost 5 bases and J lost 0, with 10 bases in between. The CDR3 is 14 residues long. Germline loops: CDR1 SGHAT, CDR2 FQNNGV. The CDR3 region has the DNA TGTGCCAGCAGCGGCCGACAGGACCAAGAGACCCAGTACTTC. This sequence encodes CASSGRQDQETQYF.

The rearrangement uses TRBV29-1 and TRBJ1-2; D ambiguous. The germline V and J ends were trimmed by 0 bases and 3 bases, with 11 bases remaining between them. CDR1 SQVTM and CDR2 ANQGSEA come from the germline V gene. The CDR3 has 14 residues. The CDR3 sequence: CSVEDSYSYYGYTF. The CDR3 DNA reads TGCAGCGTTGAAGATTCGTACAGTTACTATGGCTACACCTTC.

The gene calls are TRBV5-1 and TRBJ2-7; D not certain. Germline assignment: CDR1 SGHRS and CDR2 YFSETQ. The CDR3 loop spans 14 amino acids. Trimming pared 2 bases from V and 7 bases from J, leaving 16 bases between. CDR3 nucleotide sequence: TGCGCCAGCAGCTTTCGTTCAGGCAATCGGGAGCAGTACTTC. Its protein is CASSFRSGNREQYF.

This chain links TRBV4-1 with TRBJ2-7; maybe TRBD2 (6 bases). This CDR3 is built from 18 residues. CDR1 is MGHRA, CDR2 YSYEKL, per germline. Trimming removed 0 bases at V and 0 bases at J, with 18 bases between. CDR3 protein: CASSQDGAGLTNSYEQYF. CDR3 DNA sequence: TGCGCCAGCAGCCAAGATGGGGCGGGATTGACCAACTCCTACGAGCAGTACTTC.

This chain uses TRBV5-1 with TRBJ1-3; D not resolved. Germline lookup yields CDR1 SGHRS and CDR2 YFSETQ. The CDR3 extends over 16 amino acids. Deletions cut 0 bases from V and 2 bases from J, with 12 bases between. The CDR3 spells CASSLVGGSAGNTIYF. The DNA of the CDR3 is TGCGCCAGCAGCTTGGTGGGAGGTTCGGCTGGAAACACCATATATTTT.

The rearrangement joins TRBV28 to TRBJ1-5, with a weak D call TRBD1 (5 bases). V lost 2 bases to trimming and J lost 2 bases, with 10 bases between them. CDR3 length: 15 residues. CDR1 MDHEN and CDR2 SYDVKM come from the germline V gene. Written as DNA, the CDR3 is TGTGCCAGCAGTTTACTCCGGGGGGGCAATCAGCCCCAGCATTTT. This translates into CASSLLRGGNQPQHF. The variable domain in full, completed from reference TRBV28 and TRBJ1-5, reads DVKVTQSSRYLVKRTGEKVFLECVQDMDHENMFWYRQDPGLGLRLIYFSYDVKMKEKGDIPEGYSVSREKKERFSLILESASTNQTSMYLCASSLLRGGNQPQHFGDGTRLSIL.

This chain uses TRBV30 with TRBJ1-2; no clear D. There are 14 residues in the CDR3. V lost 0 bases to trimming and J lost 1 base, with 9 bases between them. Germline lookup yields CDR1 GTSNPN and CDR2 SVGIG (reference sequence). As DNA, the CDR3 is TGTGCCTGGAGTGTACCCTACAGTAACTATGGCTACACCTTC. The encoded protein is CAWSVPYSNYGYTF.

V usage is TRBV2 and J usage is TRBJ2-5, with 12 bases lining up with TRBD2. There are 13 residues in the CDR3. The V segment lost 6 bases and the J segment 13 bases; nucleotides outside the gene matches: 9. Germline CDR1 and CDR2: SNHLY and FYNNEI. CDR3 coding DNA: TGTGCCAGCAGACCGGGACTAGCGGGCCTCGGGTACTTC. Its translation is CASRPGLAGLGYF. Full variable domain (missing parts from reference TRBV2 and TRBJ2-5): EPEVTQTPSHQVTQMGQEVILRCVPISNHLYFYWYRQILGQKVEFLVSFYNNEISEKSEIFDDQFSVERPDGSNFTLKIRSTKLEDSAMYFCASRPGLAGLGYFGPGTRLLVL.

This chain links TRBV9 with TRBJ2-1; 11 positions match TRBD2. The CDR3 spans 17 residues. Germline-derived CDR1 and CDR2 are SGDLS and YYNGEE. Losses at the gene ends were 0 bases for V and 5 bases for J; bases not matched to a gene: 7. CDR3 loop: CASSVEIAGGADNEQFF. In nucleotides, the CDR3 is TGTGCCAGCAGCGTAGAAATAGCGGGAGGGGCCGACAATGAGCAGTTCTTC.

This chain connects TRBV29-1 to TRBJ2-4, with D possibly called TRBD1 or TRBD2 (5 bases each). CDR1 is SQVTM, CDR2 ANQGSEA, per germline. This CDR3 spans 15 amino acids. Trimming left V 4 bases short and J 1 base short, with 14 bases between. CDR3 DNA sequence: TGCAGCGTTGTTAGGGGTGGCGGGGCCAAAAACATTCAGTACTTC. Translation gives CSVVRGGGAKNIQYF.

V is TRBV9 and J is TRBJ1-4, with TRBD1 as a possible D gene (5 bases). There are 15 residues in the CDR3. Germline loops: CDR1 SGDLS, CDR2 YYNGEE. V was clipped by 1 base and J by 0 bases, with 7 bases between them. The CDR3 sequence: CASSVRGATNEKLFF. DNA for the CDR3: TGTGCCAGCAGCGTAAGGGGCGCAACTAATGAAAAACTGTTTTTT.

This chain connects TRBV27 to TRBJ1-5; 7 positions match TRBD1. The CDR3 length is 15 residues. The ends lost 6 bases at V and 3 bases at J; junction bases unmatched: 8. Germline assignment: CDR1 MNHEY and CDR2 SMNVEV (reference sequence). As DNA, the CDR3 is TGTGCCAGCAGACCCGGGACAGAGAACAATCAGCCCCAGCATTTT. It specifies CASRPGTENNQPQHF.

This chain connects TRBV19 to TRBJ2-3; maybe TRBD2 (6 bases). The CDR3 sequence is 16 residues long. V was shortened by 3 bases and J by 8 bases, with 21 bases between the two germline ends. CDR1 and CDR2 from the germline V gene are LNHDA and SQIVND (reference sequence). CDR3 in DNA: TGTGCCAGTAGTATTCGTAGCGGAGGCCTCACGGGTACGCAGTATTTT. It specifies CASSIRSGGLTGTQYF.

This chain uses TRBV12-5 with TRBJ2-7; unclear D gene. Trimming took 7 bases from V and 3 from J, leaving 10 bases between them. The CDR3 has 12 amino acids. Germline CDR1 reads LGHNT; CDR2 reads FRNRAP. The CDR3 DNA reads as TGTGCTAGTGCTCAAACGTTCTACGAGCAGTACTTC. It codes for CASAQTFYEQYF.

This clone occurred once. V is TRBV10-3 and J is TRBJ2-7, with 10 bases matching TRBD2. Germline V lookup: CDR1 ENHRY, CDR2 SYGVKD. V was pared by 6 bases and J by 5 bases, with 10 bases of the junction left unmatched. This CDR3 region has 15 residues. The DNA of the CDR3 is TGTGCCATCAGCGCTCTAGCGGGAGTTCAGAACGAGCAGTACTTC. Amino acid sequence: CAISALAGVQNEQYF.

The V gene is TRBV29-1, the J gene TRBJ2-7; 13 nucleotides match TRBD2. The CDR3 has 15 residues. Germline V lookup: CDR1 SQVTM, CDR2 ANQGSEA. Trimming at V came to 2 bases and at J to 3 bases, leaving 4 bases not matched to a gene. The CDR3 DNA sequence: TGCAGCGTTGAATTGGGACTAGCGGGACTCTACGAGCAGTACTTC. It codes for CSVELGLAGLYEQYF.

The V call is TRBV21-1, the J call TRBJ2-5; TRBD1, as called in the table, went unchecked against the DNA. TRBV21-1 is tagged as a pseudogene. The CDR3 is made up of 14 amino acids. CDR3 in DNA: TGTGCCAGCAGCACAGGGACAGGCCAAGAGACCCAGTACTTC. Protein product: CASSTGTGQETQYF.

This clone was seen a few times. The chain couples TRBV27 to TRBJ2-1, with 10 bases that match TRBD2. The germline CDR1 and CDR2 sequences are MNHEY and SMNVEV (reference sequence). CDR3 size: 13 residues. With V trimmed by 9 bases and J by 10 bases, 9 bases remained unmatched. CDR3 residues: CASRASGSHEQFF. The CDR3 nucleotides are TGTGCCAGTCGGGCTAGCGGGAGTCACGAGCAGTTCTTC.

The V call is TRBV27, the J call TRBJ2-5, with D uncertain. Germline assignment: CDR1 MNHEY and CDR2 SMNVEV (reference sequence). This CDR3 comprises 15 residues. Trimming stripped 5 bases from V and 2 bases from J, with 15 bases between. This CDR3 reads CASSPPERIQETQYF. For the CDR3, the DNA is TGTGCCAGCAGTCCCCCGGAAAGGATACAAGAGACCCAGTACTTC.

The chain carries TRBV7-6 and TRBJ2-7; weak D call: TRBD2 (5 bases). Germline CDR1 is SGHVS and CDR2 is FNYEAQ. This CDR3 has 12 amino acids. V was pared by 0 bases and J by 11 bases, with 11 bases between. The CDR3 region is CASSLANSVKYF. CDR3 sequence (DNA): TGTGCCAGCAGCTTAGCAAATAGCGTGAAGTACTTC.

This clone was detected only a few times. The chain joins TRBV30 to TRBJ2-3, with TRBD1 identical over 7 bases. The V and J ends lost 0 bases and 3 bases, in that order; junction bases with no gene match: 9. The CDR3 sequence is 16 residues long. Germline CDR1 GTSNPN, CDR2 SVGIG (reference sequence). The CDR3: CAWSVPDRSGTDTQYF. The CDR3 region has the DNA TGTGCCTGGAGTGTCCCGGACAGGTCGGGGACAGATACGCAGTATTTT. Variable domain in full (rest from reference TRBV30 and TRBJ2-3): SQTIHQWPATLVQPVGSPLSLECTVEGTSNPNLYWYRQAAGRGLQLLFYSVGIGQISSEVPQNLSASRPQDRQFILSSKKLLLSDSGFYLCAWSVPDRSGTDTQYFGPGTRLTVL.

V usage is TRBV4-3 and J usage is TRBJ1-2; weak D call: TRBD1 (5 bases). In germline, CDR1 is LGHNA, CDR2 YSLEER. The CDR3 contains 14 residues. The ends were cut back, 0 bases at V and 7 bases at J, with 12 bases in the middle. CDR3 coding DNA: TGCGCCAGCAGCCAAGAGCAGGGCCCCGTTGGCTACACCTTC. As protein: CASSQEQGPVGYTF.

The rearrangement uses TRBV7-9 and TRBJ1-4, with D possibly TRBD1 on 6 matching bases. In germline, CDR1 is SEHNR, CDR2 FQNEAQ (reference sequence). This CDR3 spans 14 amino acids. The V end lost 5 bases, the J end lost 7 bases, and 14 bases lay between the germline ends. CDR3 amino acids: CASSQLQGSEKLFF. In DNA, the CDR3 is TGTGCCAGCAGCCAACTCCAGGGGAGTGAAAAACTGTTTTTT.

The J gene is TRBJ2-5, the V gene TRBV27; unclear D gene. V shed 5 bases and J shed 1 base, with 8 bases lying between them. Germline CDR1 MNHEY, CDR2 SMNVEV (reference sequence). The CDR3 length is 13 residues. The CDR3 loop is CASSLLSQETQYF. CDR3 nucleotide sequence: TGTGCCAGCAGTCTCCTGTCCCAAGAGACCCAGTACTTC.

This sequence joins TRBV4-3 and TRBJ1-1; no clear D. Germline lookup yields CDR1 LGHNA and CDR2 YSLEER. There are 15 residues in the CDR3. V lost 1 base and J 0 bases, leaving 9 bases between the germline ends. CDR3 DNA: TGCGCCAGCAGCCAAGTCAGAGTTGTGAACACTGAAGCTTTCTTT. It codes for CASSQVRVVNTEAFF.

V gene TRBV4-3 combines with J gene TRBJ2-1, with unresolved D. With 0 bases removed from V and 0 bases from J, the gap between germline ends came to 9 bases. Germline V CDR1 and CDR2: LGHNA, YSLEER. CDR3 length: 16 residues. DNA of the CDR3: TGCGCCAGCAGCCAAGATAGGCTAAGCTCCTACAATGAGCAGTTCTTC. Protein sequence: CASSQDRLSSYNEQFF.